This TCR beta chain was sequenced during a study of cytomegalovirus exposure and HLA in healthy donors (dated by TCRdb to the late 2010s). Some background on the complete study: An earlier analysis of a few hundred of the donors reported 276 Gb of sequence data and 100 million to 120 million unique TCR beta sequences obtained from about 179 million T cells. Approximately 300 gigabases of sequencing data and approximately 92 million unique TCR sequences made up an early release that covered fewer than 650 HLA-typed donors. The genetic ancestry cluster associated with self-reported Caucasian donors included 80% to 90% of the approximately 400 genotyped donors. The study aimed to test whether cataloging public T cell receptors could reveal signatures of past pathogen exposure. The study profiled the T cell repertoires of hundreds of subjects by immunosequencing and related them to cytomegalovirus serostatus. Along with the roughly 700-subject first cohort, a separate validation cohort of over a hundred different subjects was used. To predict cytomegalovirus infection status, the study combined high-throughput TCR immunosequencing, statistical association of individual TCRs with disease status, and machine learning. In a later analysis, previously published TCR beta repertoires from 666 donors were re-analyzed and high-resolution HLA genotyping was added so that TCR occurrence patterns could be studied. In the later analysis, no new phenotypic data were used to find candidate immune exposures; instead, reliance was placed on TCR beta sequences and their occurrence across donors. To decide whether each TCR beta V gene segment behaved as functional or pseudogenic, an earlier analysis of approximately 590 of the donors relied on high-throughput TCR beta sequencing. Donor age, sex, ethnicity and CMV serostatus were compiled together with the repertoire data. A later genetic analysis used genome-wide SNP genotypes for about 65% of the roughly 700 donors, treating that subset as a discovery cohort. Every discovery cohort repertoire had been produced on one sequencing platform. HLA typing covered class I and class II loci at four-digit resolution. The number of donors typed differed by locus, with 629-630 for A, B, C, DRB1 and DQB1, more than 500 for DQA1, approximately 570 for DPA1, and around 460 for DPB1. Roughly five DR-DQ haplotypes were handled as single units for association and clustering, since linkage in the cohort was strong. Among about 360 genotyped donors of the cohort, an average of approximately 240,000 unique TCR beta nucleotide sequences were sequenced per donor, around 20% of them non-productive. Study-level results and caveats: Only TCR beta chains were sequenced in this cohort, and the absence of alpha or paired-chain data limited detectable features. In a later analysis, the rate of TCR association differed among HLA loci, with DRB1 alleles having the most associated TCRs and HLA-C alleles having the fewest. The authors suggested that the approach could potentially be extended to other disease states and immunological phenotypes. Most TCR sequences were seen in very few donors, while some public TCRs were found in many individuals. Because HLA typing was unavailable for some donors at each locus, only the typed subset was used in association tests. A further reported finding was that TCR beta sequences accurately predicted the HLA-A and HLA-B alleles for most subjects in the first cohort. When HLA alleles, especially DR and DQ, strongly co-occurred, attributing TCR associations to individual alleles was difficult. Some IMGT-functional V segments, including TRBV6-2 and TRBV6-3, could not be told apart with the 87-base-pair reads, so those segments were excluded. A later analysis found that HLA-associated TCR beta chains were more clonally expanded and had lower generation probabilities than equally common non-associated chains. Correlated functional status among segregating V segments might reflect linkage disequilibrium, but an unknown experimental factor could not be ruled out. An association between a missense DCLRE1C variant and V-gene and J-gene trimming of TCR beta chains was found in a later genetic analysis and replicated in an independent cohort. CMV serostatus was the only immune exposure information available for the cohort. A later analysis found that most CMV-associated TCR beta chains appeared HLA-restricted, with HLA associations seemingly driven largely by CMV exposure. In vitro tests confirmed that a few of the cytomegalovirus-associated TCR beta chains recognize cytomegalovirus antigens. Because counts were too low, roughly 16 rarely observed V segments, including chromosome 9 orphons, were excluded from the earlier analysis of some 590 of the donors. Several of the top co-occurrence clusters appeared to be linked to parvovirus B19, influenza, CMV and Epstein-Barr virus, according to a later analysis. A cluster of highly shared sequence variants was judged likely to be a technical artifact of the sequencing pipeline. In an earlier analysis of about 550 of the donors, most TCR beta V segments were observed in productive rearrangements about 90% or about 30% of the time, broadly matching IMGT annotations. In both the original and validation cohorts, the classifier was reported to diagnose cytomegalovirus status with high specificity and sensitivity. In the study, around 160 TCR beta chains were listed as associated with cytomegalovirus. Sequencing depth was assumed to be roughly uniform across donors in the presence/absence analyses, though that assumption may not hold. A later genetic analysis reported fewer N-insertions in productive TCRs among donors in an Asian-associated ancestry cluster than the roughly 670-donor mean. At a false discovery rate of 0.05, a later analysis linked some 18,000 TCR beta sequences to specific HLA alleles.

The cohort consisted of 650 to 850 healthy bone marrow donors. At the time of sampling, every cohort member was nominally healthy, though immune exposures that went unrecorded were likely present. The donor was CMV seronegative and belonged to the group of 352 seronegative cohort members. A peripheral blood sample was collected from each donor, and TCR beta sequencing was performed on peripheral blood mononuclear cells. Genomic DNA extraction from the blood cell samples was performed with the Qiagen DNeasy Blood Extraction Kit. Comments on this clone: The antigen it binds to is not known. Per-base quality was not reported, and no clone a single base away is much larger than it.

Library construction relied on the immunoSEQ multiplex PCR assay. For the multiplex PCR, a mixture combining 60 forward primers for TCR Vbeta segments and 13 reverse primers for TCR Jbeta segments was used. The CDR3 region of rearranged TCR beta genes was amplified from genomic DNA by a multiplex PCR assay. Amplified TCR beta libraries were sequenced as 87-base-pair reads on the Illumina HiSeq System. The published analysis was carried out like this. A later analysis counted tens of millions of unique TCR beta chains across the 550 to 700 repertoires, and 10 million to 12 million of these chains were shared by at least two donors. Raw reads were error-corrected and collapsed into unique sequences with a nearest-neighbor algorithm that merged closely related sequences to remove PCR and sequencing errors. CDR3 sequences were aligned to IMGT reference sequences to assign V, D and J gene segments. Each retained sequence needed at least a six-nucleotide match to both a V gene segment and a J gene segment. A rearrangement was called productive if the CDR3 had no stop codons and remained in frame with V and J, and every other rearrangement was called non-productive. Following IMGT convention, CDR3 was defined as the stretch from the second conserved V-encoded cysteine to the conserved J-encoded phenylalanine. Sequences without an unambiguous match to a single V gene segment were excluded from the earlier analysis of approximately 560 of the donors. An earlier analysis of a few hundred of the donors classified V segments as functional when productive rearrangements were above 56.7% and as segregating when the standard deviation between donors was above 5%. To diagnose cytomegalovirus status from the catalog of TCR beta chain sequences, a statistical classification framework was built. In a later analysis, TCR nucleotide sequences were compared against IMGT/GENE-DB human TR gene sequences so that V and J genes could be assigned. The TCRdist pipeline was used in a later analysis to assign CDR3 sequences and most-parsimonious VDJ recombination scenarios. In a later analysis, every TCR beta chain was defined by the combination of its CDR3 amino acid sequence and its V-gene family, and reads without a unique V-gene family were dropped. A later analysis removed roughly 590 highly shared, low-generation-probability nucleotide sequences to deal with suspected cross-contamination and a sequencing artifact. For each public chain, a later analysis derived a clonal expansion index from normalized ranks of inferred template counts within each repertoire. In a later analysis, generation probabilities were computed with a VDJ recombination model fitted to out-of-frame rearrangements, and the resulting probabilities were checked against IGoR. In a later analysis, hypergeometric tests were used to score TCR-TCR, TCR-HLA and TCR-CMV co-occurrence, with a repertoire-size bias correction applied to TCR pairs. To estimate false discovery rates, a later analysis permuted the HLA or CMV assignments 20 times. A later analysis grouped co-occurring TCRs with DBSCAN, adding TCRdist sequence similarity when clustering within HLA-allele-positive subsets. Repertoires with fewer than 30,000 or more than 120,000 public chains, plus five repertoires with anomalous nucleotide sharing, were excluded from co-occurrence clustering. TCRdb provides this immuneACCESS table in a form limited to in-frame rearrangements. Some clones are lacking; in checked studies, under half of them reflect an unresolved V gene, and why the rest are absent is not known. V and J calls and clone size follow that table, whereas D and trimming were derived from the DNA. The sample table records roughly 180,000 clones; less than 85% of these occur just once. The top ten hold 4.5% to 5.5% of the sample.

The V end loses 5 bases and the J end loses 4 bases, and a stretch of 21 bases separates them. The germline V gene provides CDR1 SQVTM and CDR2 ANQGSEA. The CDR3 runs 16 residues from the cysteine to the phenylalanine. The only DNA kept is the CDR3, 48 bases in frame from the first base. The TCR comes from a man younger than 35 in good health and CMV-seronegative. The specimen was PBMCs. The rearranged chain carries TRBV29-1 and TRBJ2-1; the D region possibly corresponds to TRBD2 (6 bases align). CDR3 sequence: CSVPSGFGRSYNEQFF. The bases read TGCAGCGTTCCCAGTGGTTTCGGGAGATCATACAATGAGCAGTTCTTC.